A single sample is the source of the 31 T cell receptor beta chains below, sequenced in a study of blood T cell repertoires in COVID-19. The method was immunoSEQ multiplex PCR; TCRdb's version includes in-frame clones alone and lacks a portion of them. The sample carries 35,000 to 50,000 clones, just under 85% recorded once. The sample taken for sequencing was peripheral blood. Receptors were obtained from a human donor with acute or convalescent COVID-19. The donor label of this sample is uncertain.

The genes are TRBV19 and TRBJ2-5; 12 bases fit TRBD2. V lost 6 bases, J lost 2 bases, and 4 bases stayed unmatched. The germline V gene encodes CDR1 LNHDA and CDR2 SQIVND (reference sequence). This CDR3 has 15 amino acids. The CDR3: CASSRTSGVQETQYF. The CDR3 DNA reads as TGTGCCAGTAGCCGGACTAGCGGGGTACAAGAGACCCAGTACTTC.

V is TRBV6-5 and J is TRBJ1-6, with 7 bases fitting TRBD1. The CDR3 length is 15 residues. Trimming took 6 bases from V and 2 from J; bases not matched to a gene: 4. Germline V gene data show CDR1 as MNHEY and CDR2 as SVGAGI. CDR3 bases: TGTGCCAGCAGGACAGGGCCCCCCTATAATTCACCCCTCCACTTT. Its protein product is CASRTGPPYNSPLHF.

The chain joins TRBV3-1 (or the pseudogene TRBV3-2) to TRBJ2-5, with D perhaps matching TRBD1 (8 bases). V was clipped by 0 bases and J by 1 base, with 12 bases between them. The CDR3 extends over 16 amino acids. Germline CDR1 LGHDT, CDR2 YNNKEL (reference sequence). For the CDR3, the DNA is TGTGCCAGCAGCCAAGAGGGAGGGACAGGCCAAGAGACCCAGTACTTC. Translating gives CASSQEGGTGQETQYF.

In its sample, this clone was seen a few times. The gene calls are TRBV5-1 and TRBJ1-1; D not resolved. The length of the CDR3 is 17 residues. Germline V CDR1 and CDR2: SGHRS, YFSETQ. V lost 4 bases, J lost 2 bases, and 21 bases lay in between. This CDR3 reads CASSPIVPRGTNTEAFF. In DNA form, the CDR3 reads TGCGCCAGCAGCCCAATTGTACCCCGGGGAACAAACACTGAAGCTTTCTTT.

The chain combines TRBV5-4 with TRBJ1-2; unclear D gene. The CDR3 extends over 14 amino acids. V was cut by 0 bases and J by 4 bases, with 10 bases left in between. CDR1 and CDR2 (germline): SGHNT, YYREEE (reference sequence). The CDR3 DNA follows: TGTGCCAGCAGCTTGGACAGCCTGTCCTATGGCTACACCTTC. Amino acids: CASSLDSLSYGYTF. Drawing the rest from reference TRBV5-4 and TRBJ1-2, the complete variable domain is ETGVTQSPTHLIKTRGQQVTLRCSSQSGHNTVSWYQQALGQGPQFIFQYYREEENGRGNFPPRFSGLQFPNYSSELNVNALELDDSALYLCASSLDSLSYGYTFGSGTRLTVV.

The genes are TRBV3-1 (or the pseudogene TRBV3-2) and TRBJ2-1, with 16 positions matching TRBD2. The length of the CDR3 is 22 residues. V lost 3 bases, J lost 5 bases, and 19 bases stayed unmatched. CDR1 is LGHDT and CDR2 is YNNKEL in the germline V gene (reference sequence). The CDR3 coding sequence is TGTGCCAGCAGCCAGGTCCTTTCGAAGGGACTAGCGGGGGGGCCGCGGGACAATGAGCAGTTCTTC. Protein product: CASSQVLSKGLAGGPRDNEQFF.

V is TRBV5-1 and J is TRBJ2-7, with D possibly TRBD2 on 5 matching bases. The CDR3 has 14 residues. Germline assignment: CDR1 SGHRS and CDR2 YFSETQ. V dropped 0 bases and J dropped 2 bases, with 9 bases sitting between them. CDR3 residues: CASSLGGRAYEQYF. CDR3 sequence (DNA): TGCGCCAGCAGCTTGGGAGGGAGAGCCTACGAGCAGTACTTC. Filled out from reference TRBV5-1 and TRBJ2-7, the complete variable domain reads KAGVTQTPRYLIKTRGQQVTLSCSPISGHRSVSWYQQTPGQGLQFLFEYFSETQRNKGNFPGRFSGRQFSNSRSEMNVSTLELGDSALYLCASSLGGRAYEQYFGPGTRLTVT.

The chain joins TRBV5-1 to TRBJ2-1; TRBD2 matches 10 bases. The length of the CDR3 is 15 residues. Unmatched junction bases numbered 8, after V lost 7 bases and J lost 4 bases. Germline loops: CDR1 SGHRS, CDR2 YFSETQ. The DNA of the CDR3 is TGCGCCAGCCGAGGCACTAGCGGGAATTACAATGAGCAGTTCTTC. Its protein product is CASRGTSGNYNEQFF.

A few counts support this clone. The rearrangement joins TRBV7-2 to TRBJ2-7; 8 bases agree with TRBD1. J gave up 6 bases and V 4 bases, and 8 bases lay outside the gene matches. The CDR3 extends over 14 amino acids. The germline gives CDR1 SGHTA, CDR2 FQGNSA. CDR3 DNA sequence: TGTGCCAGCAGCTCCCGGGACAGGTCCGCCGAGCAGTACTTC. Protein: CASSSRDRSAEQYF.

The chain recombines TRBV5-1 with TRBJ1-2; TRBD1 agrees at 9 bases. With V trimmed by 3 bases and J by 1 base, 10 bases remained unmatched. Germline V gene data show CDR1 as SGHRS and CDR2 as YFSETQ. This CDR3 contains 17 residues. The CDR3 DNA is TGCGCCAGCAGCTCTACCGGACAGGGGCGTTATAACTATGGCTACACCTTC. This encodes CASSSTGQGRYNYGYTF.

V gene TRBV6-5 combines with J gene TRBJ1-5; possibly TRBD1 for D (5 bases). Germline values: CDR1 MNHEY, CDR2 SVGAGI. V lost 7 bases and J 0 bases, leaving 13 bases between the germline ends. This CDR3 spans 15 amino acids. As DNA, the CDR3 is TGTGCCAGCATGGGCAGGGAATATAGCAATCAGCCCCAGCATTTT. Translating gives CASMGREYSNQPQHF.

This CDR3 is CASSLAGQVYEQYF. For the CDR3, the DNA is TGTGCCAGCAGCTTGGCGGGACAGGTCTACGAGCAGTACTTC. The chain combines TRBV5-4 with TRBJ2-7; 8 bases line up with TRBD1. Per the germline V gene, CDR1 is SGHNT and CDR2 is YYREEE (reference sequence). The CDR3 totals 14 residues. J lost 3 bases, V lost 0 bases, and 2 bases had no gene match.

This clone appeared a single time. The V and J genes are TRBV3-1 (or the pseudogene TRBV3-2) and TRBJ2-1, with 9 bases lining up with TRBD2. CDR1 is LGHDT, CDR2 YNNKEL, per germline (reference sequence). The CDR3 contains 18 residues. V lost 1 base, J lost 1 base, and 8 bases stayed unmatched. The CDR3 DNA reads TGTGCCAGCAGCCAAGGGGGAAGAGCGGGAGGTTCCTACAATGAGCAGTTCTTC. This gives the protein CASSQGGRAGGSYNEQFF.

The chain couples TRBV5-1 to TRBJ1-4, with TRBD1 identical over 7 bases. The germline V gene encodes CDR1 SGHRS and CDR2 YFSETQ. This CDR3 comprises 16 residues. V lost 0 bases and J lost 5; bases outside the gene matches: 7. CDR3 bases: TGCGCCAGCAGCTTGGAGTACAGGGGCGACAATGAAAAACTGTTTTTT. Amino acids: CASSLEYRGDNEKLFF.

The rearrangement uses TRBV4-1 and TRBJ2-5; D uncertain. V shed 1 base and J shed 5 bases, with 11 bases lying between them. Germline-derived CDR1 and CDR2 are MGHRA and YSYEKL. The CDR3 is made up of 14 amino acids. The DNA of the CDR3 is TGCGCCAGCAGCCAAGCCCCTAACGTGGAGACCCAGTACTTC. It is translated as CASSQAPNVETQYF.

The rearrangement links TRBV7-3 to TRBJ2-1; 10 bases match TRBD1. Germline V gene sequence: CDR1 SGHTA, CDR2 FQGTGA. V trimming: 5 bases; J trimming: 9 bases; junction bases outside the gene matches: 7. This CDR3 has 14 residues. CDR3 sequence (DNA): TGTGCCAGCAGCCCGGACAGGGGGGAGGGTGAGCAGTTCTTC. Its translation is CASSPDRGEGEQFF.

V gene TRBV6-1 combines with J gene TRBJ1-2; 7 bases line up with TRBD1. The junction had 5 bases not matched to a gene; V was cut back by 0 bases and J by 4 bases. The CDR3 extends over 15 amino acids. In germline, CDR1 is MNHNS, CDR2 SASEGT. DNA for the CDR3: TGTGCCAGCAGTGAAGCGACAGGGACGAGCTATGGCTACACCTTC. Its protein product is CASSEATGTSYGYTF.

The V call is TRBV7-2, the J call TRBJ1-4, with TRBD1 identical over 7 bases. CDR3 length equals 17 residues. The germline CDR1 and CDR2 sequences are SGHTA and FQGNSA. V shed 1 base and J 3 bases; nucleotides not matched to a gene: 8. The chain's CDR3 is CASSLDVTGDPNEKLFF. In nucleotides, the CDR3 is TGTGCCAGCAGCTTAGATGTTACAGGGGACCCTAATGAAAAACTGTTTTTT.

This chain connects TRBV10-2 to TRBJ2-1; 13 bases align to TRBD2. With V trimmed by 10 bases and J by 7 bases, 10 bases remained unmatched. The CDR3 has 15 residues. Germline V gives CDR1 WSHSY, CDR2 SAAADI. The CDR3 region is CATNQGLAGVNEQFF. CDR3 coding DNA: TGCGCCACCAACCAAGGACTAGCGGGAGTAAATGAGCAGTTCTTC.

The chain recombines TRBV5-1 with TRBJ1-3; 9 bases line up with TRBD1. This CDR3 contains 19 residues. Germline V gene lookup returns CDR1 SGHRS and CDR2 YFSETQ. V shed 5 bases and J 4 bases; nucleotides not matched to a gene: 19. For the CDR3, the DNA is TGCGCCAGCAGACGGTCGGCTGCGGGAGGACAGGGGCAAGGAAACACCATATATTTT. Encoded protein: CASRRSAAGGQGQGNTIYF. The full variable domain, completed using reference TRBV5-1 and TRBJ1-3, is KAGVTQTPRYLIKTRGQQVTLSCSPISGHRSVSWYQQTPGQGLQFLFEYFSETQRNKGNFPGRFSGRQFSNSRSEMNVSTLELGDSALYLCASRRSAAGGQGQGNTIYFGEGSWLTVV.

V gene TRBV9 combines with J gene TRBJ2-7; TRBD1 aligns across 10 bases. V was clipped by 2 bases and J by 3 bases; unmatched bases: 5. Per the germline V gene, CDR1 is SGDLS and CDR2 is YYNGEE. The CDR3 is made up of 15 amino acids. CDR3 in DNA: TGTGCCAGCAGCGTGGGACAGGGGAAGGACTACGAGCAGTACTTC. This encodes CASSVGQGKDYEQYF.

This rearrangement joins TRBV5-6 to TRBJ2-3; D is undetermined. Germline-derived CDR1 and CDR2 are SGHDT and YYEEEE. The CDR3 is 13 residues long. V lost 0 bases, J lost 4 bases, and 6 bases lay in between. The chain's CDR3 is CASSLGLSDTQYF. The CDR3 DNA reads as TGTGCCAGCAGCTTGGGACTGTCAGATACGCAGTATTTT.

The V call is TRBV6-5, the J call TRBJ2-7; possibly TRBD2 for D (7 bases). The CDR3 is 16 amino acids. V was pared by 0 bases and J by 4 bases, with 16 bases between. CDR1 is MNHEY, CDR2 SVGAGI, per germline. The CDR3 DNA sequence: TGTGCCAGCAGTTACTCACCGGGGGGCAAAAGGTACGAGCAGTACTTC. Translated, it gives CASSYSPGGKRYEQYF.

This clone was seen a single time. This sequence joins TRBV6-5 and TRBJ2-1, with TRBD1 as a possible D gene (7 bases). Germline V CDR1 and CDR2: MNHEY, SVGAGI. The V and J ends lost 6 bases and 0 bases respectively, with 12 bases between them. CDR3 length: 15 residues. The DNA of the CDR3 is TGTGCCAGCAGGCCGCGGGACAGCTCCTACAATGAGCAGTTCTTC. It yields the protein CASRPRDSSYNEQFF.

In its sample, this clone was seen many times. The J gene is TRBJ2-1, the V gene TRBV7-9, with 9 bases identical to TRBD1. This CDR3 spans 15 amino acids. Germline CDR1 and CDR2: SEHNR and FQNEAQ (reference sequence). The ends lost 4 bases at V and 6 bases at J; junction bases unmatched: 7. CDR3 coding DNA: TGTGCCAGCAGCTCGACGGGACAGGGCGGCAATGAGCAGTTCTTC. Encoded protein: CASSSTGQGGNEQFF.

V gene TRBV28 combines with J gene TRBJ2-7; 8 nucleotides agree with TRBD2. Trimming at V came to 3 bases and at J to 6 bases, leaving 7 bases not matched to a gene. The CDR3 extends over 14 amino acids. Germline V gives CDR1 MDHEN, CDR2 SYDVKM. CDR3 amino acids: CASSFPGTSREQYF. The CDR3 region has the DNA TGTGCCAGCAGTTTCCCCGGGACTAGTCGCGAGCAGTACTTC.

The genes are TRBV29-1 and TRBJ2-2, with D tentatively TRBD1 (5 bases). Germline CDR1 is SQVTM and CDR2 is ANQGSEA. Trimming stripped 4 bases from V and 5 bases from J, with 14 bases between. The CDR3 is 14 residues long. This CDR3 reads CSVGGGVDTGELFF. The CDR3 nucleotides read TGCAGCGTTGGGGGCGGAGTGGATACCGGGGAGCTGTTTTTT.

V and J are TRBV7-2 and TRBJ2-1; D remains unclear. The CDR3 loop spans 15 amino acids. Germline V gene sequence: CDR1 SGHTA, CDR2 FQGNSA. The V gene lost 3 bases and the J gene lost 6 bases, with 15 bases spanning the gap. The CDR3 coding sequence is TGTGCCAGCAGCTTGGCCTTGGGTCCGGGCAATGAGCAGTTCTTC. It translates to CASSLALGPGNEQFF.

This clone was detected only a few times. This chain joins TRBV7-9 and TRBJ2-7; the match to TRBD2 covers 10 bases. Germline CDR1 is SEHNR and CDR2 is FQNEAQ (reference sequence). Germline trimming cut 4 bases from V and 12 bases from J; bases unmatched to any gene: 12. CDR3 length: 14 residues. CDR3 coding DNA: TGTGCCAGCAGCTCACAGCCAAGCGGGGGGGCCGGGTACTTC. Its protein is CASSSQPSGGAGYF. The full variable domain, completed using reference TRBV7-9 and TRBJ2-7, is DTGVSQNPRHKITKRGQNVTFRCDPISEHNRLYWYRQTLGQGPEFLTYFQNEAQLEKSRLLSDRFSAERPKGSFSTLEIQRTEQGDSAMYLCASSSQPSGGAGYFGPGTRLTVT.

The chain employs TRBV7-6 and TRBJ2-7; 11 bases line up with TRBD1. In germline, CDR1 is SGHVS, CDR2 FNYEAQ. Germline trimming cut 5 bases from V and 3 bases from J; bases unmatched to any gene: 12. The CDR3 length is 17 residues. The CDR3 spells CASSIQTVGTGGYEQYF. The CDR3 bases are TGTGCCAGCAGCATCCAGACCGTAGGGACAGGGGGCTACGAGCAGTACTTC.

The rearrangement joins TRBV11-3 to TRBJ2-2, with D possibly being TRBD2 (6 bases). This CDR3 is built from 15 residues. CDR1 SGHNT and CDR2 YENEEA come from the germline V gene. Trimming pared 2 bases from V and 1 base from J, leaving 8 bases between. The CDR3 DNA sequence: TGTGCCAGCAGCTTAAGCGGGTGGAACACCGGGGAGCTGTTTTTT. Translation gives CASSLSGWNTGELFF.